Listed below are T cell receptor beta chains from one sample, sequenced in a study of blood T cell repertoires in COVID-19. The repertoire was sequenced with immunoSEQ multiplex PCR; TCRdb's copy has only in-frame clones and lacks some. The repertoire holds about 310,000 clones, with around 92% as singletons. The material sequenced was PBMCs or T cells enriched from blood (not recorded which). These receptor sequences come from a woman aged 30 to 39 who had recovered from COVID-19. The CDR3 runs from the conserved cysteine through the conserved F or W. Fields, in order: V gene, D gene, clone size, J gene, CDR3 length, CDR3 DNA, CDR3 protein. D genes are given only for firm matches. Size values are once, few and many counts, or a class for expanded clones, and some rows have none.

TRBV14	TRBD2	.	TRBJ2-1	21	TGTGCCAGCAGCCAATACCAACAGGGACTAGCGGGAGTAGTGACCTACAATGAGCAGTTCTTC	CASSQYQQGLAGVVTYNEQFF
TRBV6-6	TRBD2	.	TRBJ2-1	12	TGTACGACTAGCCCCTACTCTGATGAGCAGTTCTTC	CTTSPYSDEQFF
TRBV7-9	.	.	TRBJ1-2	14	TGTGCCAGCAGCTTAGCGCCAGGGATAAGTGGCTACACCTTC	CASSLAPGISGYTF
TRBV19	.	.	TRBJ1-4	18	TGTGCCAGTAGTATTTTAAAAACCCGGGACACATCAAATGAAAAACTGTTTTTT	CASSILKTRDTSNEKLFF
TRBV2	TRBD2	once	TRBJ2-7	14	TGTGCCAGCAGTTGGGCGGGAGTTTTTCCCGAGCAGTACTTC	CASSWAGVFPEQYF
TRBV5-4	.	.	TRBJ1-1	12	TGTGCCAGCAGCCTGGATTCAACTGAAGCTTTCTTT	CASSLDSTEAFF
TRBV1	.	.	TRBJ2-7	16	TGCACCAGCAGCCAGTTTACCGGGACATCGCTGTACGAGCAGTACTTC	CTSSQFTGTSLYEQYF
TRBV9	.	.	TRBJ1-5	13	TGTGCCAGCAGCGTAGCTCTCGGGCAGCCCCAGCATTTT	CASSVALGQPQHF
TRBV28	.	.	TRBJ2-5	12	TGTGCCAGCAGCGCAGGAATCGAGACCCAGTACTTC	CASSAGIETQYF
TRBV2	.	.	TRBJ2-7	17	TGTGCCAGCAGTGAAGAGGCGGGCCAAAGACGGAGCTACGAGCAGTACTTC	CASSEEAGQRRSYEQYF
TRBV6-5	TRBD1	.	TRBJ1-4	15	TGTGCCAGCAGTTCACCGGGACAGGTGCGGGAAAAACTGTTTTTT	CASSSPGQVREKLFF
TRBV7-2	.	.	TRBJ1-1	14	TGTGCCAGCAGACCTCCGACAGCGAACACTGAAGCTTTCTTT	CASRPPTANTEAFF
TRBV7-8	.	.	TRBJ2-1	18	TGTGCCAGCAGCTTAGTACCCAAAGGCAGGGAATCCTTCCCTGAGCAGTTCTTC	CASSLVPKGRESFPEQFF
TRBV24-1	TRBD1	.	TRBJ2-1	14	TGTGCCACCAGTGATGGGACAGGGGGCGGTGAGCAGTTCTTC	CATSDGTGGGEQFF
TRBV19	.	.	TRBJ1-1	13	TGTGCCAGTAGTCTACAGGGCTCATCCGAAGCTTTCTTT	CASSLQGSSEAFF
TRBV4-2	TRBD2	.	TRBJ2-7	17	TGTGCCAGCAGCCAAGAGGCTACTAGCGGCTACTCCTACGAGCAGTACTTC	CASSQEATSGYSYEQYF
TRBV15	TRBD1	.	TRBJ1-3	20	TGTGCCACCAGCAGATCACCCCTTAGGACAGGGTCATACTCTGGAAACACCATATATTTT	CATSRSPLRTGSYSGNTIYF
TRBV6-1	.	once	TRBJ2-2	15	TGTGCCAGCAGTGAAGCGCTAGACGCTCTCCGGGAGCTGTTTTTT	CASSEALDALRELFF
TRBV7-3	TRBD2	.	TRBJ2-2	16	TGTGCCAGCAGCCGTCTAGCGGGAGGGAGCACCGGGGAGCTGTTTTTT	CASSRLAGGSTGELFF
TRBV18	TRBD1	.	TRBJ1-4	16	TGTGCCAGCTCACCCAATCAGGGGGCGACTAATGAAAAACTGTTTTTT	CASSPNQGATNEKLFF
TRBV20-1	.	.	TRBJ1-1	11	TGCAGTGCCGACAAAAGATCTGAAGCTTTCTTT	CSADKRSEAFF
TRBV2	TRBD2	.	TRBJ2-5	16	TGTGCCAGCAGGAAGACTAGCGGGGAGGGTAGGGAGACCCAGTACTTC	CASRKTSGEGRETQYF
TRBV29-1	TRBD1	.	TRBJ1-3	13	TGCAGCGTTGTTCGTGCAGGGGGGAACACCATATATTTT	CSVVRAGGNTIYF
TRBV4-2	.	.	TRBJ1-1	15	TGTGCCAGCAGCCAACGCAAAGGGGCAGGGACTGAAGCTTTCTTT	CASSQRKGAGTEAFF
TRBV6-5	.	once	TRBJ2-7	14	TGTGCCAGCAGCGGAATCGCCGGGTCCTACGAGCAGTACTTC	CASSGIAGSYEQYF
TRBV5-1	TRBD1	.	TRBJ2-1	15	TGCGCCAGCAGCTTGCAGGGACAGCAAAACAATGAGCAGTTCTTC	CASSLQGQQNNEQFF
TRBV10-2	TRBD2	.	TRBJ2-7	17	TGCGCCAGCAGGGTATACGGGACTAGCGGGATCTCCTACGAGCAGTACTTC	CASRVYGTSGISYEQYF
TRBV20-1	.	.	TRBJ2-5	11	TGCAGTGTTCCGGTCACGGAGACCCAGTACTTC	CSVPVTETQYF
TRBV7-2	.	.	TRBJ1-3	16	TGTGCCAGCAGCACCCCTACCCGGGACTCTGGAAACACCATATATTTT	CASSTPTRDSGNTIYF
TRBV4-1	.	once	TRBJ2-1	14	TGCGCCAGCAGCCACGTAGCGGAATACAATGAGCAGTTCTTC	CASSHVAEYNEQFF
TRBV18	TRBD2	.	TRBJ2-5	16	TGTGCCAGCTCACCTTCGGGCGGGAGGGCCCTTAAGACCCAGTACTTC	CASSPSGGRALKTQYF
TRBV7-2	.	.	TRBJ2-7	13	TGTGCCAGCAGCTTACACCAGTTCTACGAGCAGTACTTC	CASSLHQFYEQYF
TRBV5-1	.	.	TRBJ2-7	17	TGCGCCAGCAGCTTGTGGGTTTCCGAGACTAGTTTCTACGAGCAGTACTTC	CASSLWVSETSFYEQYF
TRBV24-1	TRBD1	.	TRBJ2-2	16	TGTGCCACCAGTGATCCCCGACAGGGGGGAACCGGGGAGCTGTTTTTT	CATSDPRQGGTGELFF